This T cell receptor (beta chain) was captured in a study of vaccination effects on CD4 cells after COVID-19. Using immunoSEQ multiplex PCR, the repertoire was profiled, and TCRdb retains in-frame clones only, with some absent. The sample lists some 15,000 clones; about 74% were seen once. About this clone itself: Its antigen is currently unknown.

Before any sequencing was done, the ViraFEST assay used viral peptide pools to expand antigen-specific CD4+ T cells. Culture lasted under 13 days before CD4+ T cell isolation. SARS-CoV-2 infection was confirmed by PCR in the person between March and December 2020. All study participants received two doses of BNT162b2 or mRNA-1273 vaccine. The CDR3 has 12 residues. Looked up from germline, CDR1 is SGHVS and CDR2 is FQNEAQ. V was clipped by 4 bases and J by 6 bases, with 9 bases between them. The chain links TRBV7-8 to TRBJ2-5; D gene ambiguous. The origin of this receptor is a human donor who had a prior SARS-CoV-2 infection. The specimen was CD4+ T cells from PBMCs cultured with HCoV-NL63 spike peptides, collected after COVID-19 vaccination. CDR3 protein: CASSSWGKTQYF. In DNA, the CDR3 is TGTGCCAGCAGCTCCTGGGGAAAGACCCAGTACTTC. The whole variable domain, remainder taken from reference TRBV7-8 and TRBJ2-5, is GAGVSQSPRYKVAKRGQDVALRCDPISGHVSLFWYQQALGQGPEFLTYFQNEAQLDKSGLPSDRFFAERPEGSVSTLKIQRTQQEDSAVYLCASSSWGKTQYFGPGTRLLVL.